This T cell receptor beta chain is drawn from a study of T cells in Graves' hyperthyroidism and ophthalmopathy. The TCR beta CDR3 regions underwent amplification using RNA transcripts as the source. RT-PCR in the first round (using the HTBI primer set) targeted the TCR CDR3. TCRdb re-called the multiplex PCR reads through MiXCR, storing one row per CDR3 protein. The sample records about 580,000 distinct CDR3 sequences, 11% to 15% being singletons. This CDR3 spans 16 amino acids. With V trimmed by 4 bases and J by 3 bases, 7 bases remained unmatched. At least ten counts were recorded for this clonotype. Antigen: not known. General study points: In simple terms, a model built on 13 V-J features told ophthalmopathy apart from stable hyperthyroidism.

Criteria for exclusion of patients were uncontrolled infection, other autoimmune disease, pregnancy or lactation. The PBMCs were sourced from fresh peripheral blood (10 ml). V gene TRBV12-3 or TRBV12-4 combines with J gene TRBJ2-2; 8 bases are a match to TRBD1. Specimen: blood. This TCR derives from a woman in her twenties or thirties with Graves' hyperthyroidism that later progressed to Graves' ophthalmopathy. CDR3 nucleotides: TGTGCCAGCAGTTCCCCGGACAGGGATGACACCGGGGAGCTGTTTTTT. This translates into CASSSPDRDDTGELFF.